This T cell receptor (beta chain) was identified during a study of T cell responses to AZD1222 COVID-19 vaccine. Study information: The study pooled second doses at about 4 or about 12 weeks.

The table came from immunoSEQ multiplex PCR; TCRdb's copy has only in-frame clones and leaves some out. The sample has some 130,000 clones, roughly 90% seen once; the top ten hold roughly 3.5%. Remarks on this clone: The antigen remains undetermined.

V lost 8 bases to trimming and J lost 1 base, with 12 bases between them. Per germline, CDR1 LNHDA and CDR2 SQIVND (reference sequence). CDR3 length: 14 amino acids. Findings of the study overall: Distributed over spike, vaccine-associated CD4 TCRs predominated at 160-218 and 743-854. Researchers took repertoire samples only after the peak T cell response had come. Spike-specific TCR breadth and depth went up after people got two AZD1222 doses.

The sequencing used peripheral blood, collected on day 0 of AZD1222 vaccination. The receptor's source is an adult in good health. The rearrangement joins TRBV19 to TRBJ1-3, with D unresolved. The CDR3 DNA reads TGTGCCAGTGGGGAGGACGTATCTGGAAACACCATATATTTT. Translated: CASGEDVSGNTIYF.